This TCR beta chain was observed in a study of cytomegalovirus exposure and HLA in healthy donors. Study-wide results and caveats: The authors considered a cluster of highly shared sequence variants likely to be a sequencing artifact. The authors reported that TCR beta sequences could predict HLA-A and HLA-B alleles. These predictions were accurate for most subjects in the first cohort.

The donors were healthy bone marrow donors. Primers included in the PCR were 60 Vbeta and 13 Jbeta primers. Assay used: immunoSEQ multiplex PCR; TCRdb lists only in-frame clones, some missing. Among roughly 72,000 clones, roughly 80% were seen once, and the ten largest hold roughly a fifth. Trimming removed 1 base at V and 4 bases at J, with 4 bases between. Germline CDR1 reads MNHEY; CDR2 reads SVGAGI. The CDR3 is made up of 13 amino acids. A remark on this clone: No antigen is known for it.

This clonotype originated in a woman in her thirties or forties in good health and CMV-seropositive. V is TRBV6-5 and J is TRBJ1-4; no clear D. Sequences were obtained from PBMCs. The CDR3 region is CASSYLSNEKLFF. The CDR3 coding sequence is TGTGCCAGCAGTTACTTGAGTAATGAAAAACTGTTTTTT.